The 4 T cell receptor beta chains below come from one sample, sequenced in a study of T cells in Graves' hyperthyroidism and ophthalmopathy. RNA transcripts were the template for amplifying TCR beta CDR3 regions. The HTBI primer set was used in a first-round RT-PCR of the TCR CDR3. TCRdb called the multiplex PCR reads again in MiXCR, with one record for every CDR3 protein. Of 690,000 or so distinct CDR3 sequences listed, around 20% are singletons. The sequencing sample was made of blood. The receptors originated from a woman in her forties or fifties with Graves' hyperthyroidism that later progressed to Graves' ophthalmopathy.

In this sample, this clonotype turned up many times. The chain couples TRBV3-1 to TRBJ1-3; the D gene is possibly TRBD1 (6 bases). Trimming shortened V by 4 bases and J by 3 bases, and 10 bases separated the two germline ends. Germline V lookup: CDR1 LGHDT, CDR2 YNNKEL (reference sequence). The CDR3 is made up of 14 amino acids. The DNA of the CDR3 is TGTGCCAGCAGCCGGAGGGGGTTTGGAAACACCATATATTTT. Its translation is CASSRRGFGNTIYF.

The chain joins TRBV29-1 to TRBJ1-2, with 8 positions matching TRBD1. CDR1 and CDR2 from the germline V gene are SQVTM and ANQGSEA. This CDR3 has 13 amino acids. CDR3 in amino acids: CRAETGDTYGYTF. The CDR3, as DNA: TGCAGAGCTGAGACAGGGGATACCTATGGCTACACCTTC.

In this sample, this clonotype turned up a few times. The chain uses TRBV7-8 and TRBJ1-6; no clear D. Germline CDR1 and CDR2: SGHVS and FQNEAQ. V lost 7 bases to trimming and J lost 7 bases, with 17 bases between them. CDR3 size: 15 residues. The CDR3 DNA reads TGTGCCAGCAACCTCGCCCGGGCTCCAAATTCACCCCTCCACTTT. Amino acid sequence: CASNLARAPNSPLHF.

This clonotype came up many times. This chain joins TRBV27 and TRBJ2-3; 10 bases align to TRBD2. Germline V CDR1 and CDR2: MNHEY, SMNVEV (reference sequence). Unmatched junction bases numbered 8, after V lost 5 bases and J lost 3 bases. The CDR3 extends over 16 amino acids. DNA of the CDR3: TGTGCCAGCAGTCAAAGCGGGGGGGTAGTGACAGATACGCAGTATTTT. Its protein product is CASSQSGGVVTDTQYF.